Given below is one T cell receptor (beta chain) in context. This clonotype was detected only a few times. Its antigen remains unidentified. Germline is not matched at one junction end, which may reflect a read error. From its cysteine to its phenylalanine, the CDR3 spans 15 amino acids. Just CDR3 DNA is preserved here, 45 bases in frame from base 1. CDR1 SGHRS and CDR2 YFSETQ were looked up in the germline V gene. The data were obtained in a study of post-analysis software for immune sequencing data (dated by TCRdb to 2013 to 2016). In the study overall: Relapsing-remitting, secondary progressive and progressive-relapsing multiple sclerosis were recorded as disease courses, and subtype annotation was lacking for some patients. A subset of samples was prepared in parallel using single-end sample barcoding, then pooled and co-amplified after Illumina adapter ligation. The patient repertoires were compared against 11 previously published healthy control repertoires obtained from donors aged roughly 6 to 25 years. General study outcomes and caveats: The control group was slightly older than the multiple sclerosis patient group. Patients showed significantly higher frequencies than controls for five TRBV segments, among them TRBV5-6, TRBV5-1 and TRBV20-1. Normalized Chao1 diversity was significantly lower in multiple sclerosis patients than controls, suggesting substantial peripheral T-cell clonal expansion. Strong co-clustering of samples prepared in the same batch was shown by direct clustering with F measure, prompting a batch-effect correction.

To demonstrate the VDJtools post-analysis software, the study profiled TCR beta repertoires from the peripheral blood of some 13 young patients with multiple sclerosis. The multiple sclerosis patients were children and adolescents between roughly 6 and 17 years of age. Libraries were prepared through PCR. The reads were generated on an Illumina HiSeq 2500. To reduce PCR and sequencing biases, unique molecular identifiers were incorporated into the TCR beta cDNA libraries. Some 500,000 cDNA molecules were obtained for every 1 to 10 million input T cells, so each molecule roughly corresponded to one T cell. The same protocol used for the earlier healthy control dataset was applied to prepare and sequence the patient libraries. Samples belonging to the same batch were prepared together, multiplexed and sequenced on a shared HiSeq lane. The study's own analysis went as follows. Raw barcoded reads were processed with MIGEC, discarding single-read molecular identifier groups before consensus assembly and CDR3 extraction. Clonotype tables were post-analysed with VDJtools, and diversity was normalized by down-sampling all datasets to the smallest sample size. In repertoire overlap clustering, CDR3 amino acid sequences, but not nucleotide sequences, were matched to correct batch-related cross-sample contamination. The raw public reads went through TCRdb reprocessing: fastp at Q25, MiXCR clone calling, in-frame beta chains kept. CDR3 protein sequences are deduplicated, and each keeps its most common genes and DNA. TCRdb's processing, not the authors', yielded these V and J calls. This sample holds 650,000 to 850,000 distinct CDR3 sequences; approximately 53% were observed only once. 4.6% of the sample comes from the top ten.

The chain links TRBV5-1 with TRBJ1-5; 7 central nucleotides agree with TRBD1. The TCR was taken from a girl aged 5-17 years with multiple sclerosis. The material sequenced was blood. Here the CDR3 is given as CASSLEGTGNQPQHF. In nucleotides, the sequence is TGTGCCAGCAGTTTAGAGGGGACAGGCAATCAGCCCCAGCATTTT. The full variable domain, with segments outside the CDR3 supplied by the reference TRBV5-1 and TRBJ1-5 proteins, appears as KAGVTQTPRYLIKTRGQQVTLSCSPISGHRSVSWYQQTPGQGLQFLFEYFSETQRNKGNFPGRFSGRQFSNSRSEMNVSTLELGDSALYLCASSLEGTGNQPQHFGDGTRLSIL.